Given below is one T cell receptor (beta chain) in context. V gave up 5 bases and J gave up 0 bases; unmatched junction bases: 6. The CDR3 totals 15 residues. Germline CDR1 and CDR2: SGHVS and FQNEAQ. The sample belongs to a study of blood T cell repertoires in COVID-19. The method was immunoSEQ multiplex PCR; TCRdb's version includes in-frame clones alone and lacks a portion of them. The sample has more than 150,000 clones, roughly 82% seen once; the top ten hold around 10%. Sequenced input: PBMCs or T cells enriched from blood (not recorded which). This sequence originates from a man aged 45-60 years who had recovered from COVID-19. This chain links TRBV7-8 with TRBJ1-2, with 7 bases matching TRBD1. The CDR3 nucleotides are TGTGCCAGCAGCCGACAGGGAGGTGCTAACTATGGCTACACCTTC. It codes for CASSRQGGANYGYTF.